A selection of T cell receptor beta chains follows, all from one sample in a study of blood T cell repertoires in COVID-19. TCRdb keeps only in-frame clones here, not all; method: immunoSEQ multiplex PCR. Among fewer than 200,000 clones listed, roughly 88% were seen once. The sequenced sample consisted of peripheral blood. The receptors come from a man aged 55 to 69 who had recovered from COVID-19. CDR3s include the opening cysteine and the closing phenylalanine or tryptophan. D genes are given only for firm matches. The size field is filled for only some rows; it gives once, few, many or a size class.

abundance	d_gene	v_gene	j_gene	CDR3aa	CDR3nt
few	NA	TRBV9	TRBJ2-3	CASSVLAEGGTDTQYF	TGTGCCAGCAGCGTCCTAGCGGAGGGGGGCACAGATACGCAGTATTTT
NA	NA	TRBV3-1/TRBV3-2	TRBJ2-1	CASSPGGLGDREQFF	TGTGCCAGCAGCCCAGGGGGGTTGGGGGACCGTGAGCAGTTCTTC
NA	TRBD2	TRBV20-1	TRBJ2-2	CSASFGGTDTGELFF	TGCAGTGCTAGTTTCGGGGGGACCGACACCGGGGAGCTGTTTTTT
NA	NA	TRBV7-3	TRBJ2-3	CASSSNIAPDTQYF	TGTGCCAGCAGCTCTAATATAGCTCCAGATACGCAGTATTTT
NA	NA	TRBV11-2	TRBJ1-3	CASSFRGRIGNTIYF	TGTGCCAGCAGCTTCAGGGGCAGGATTGGAAACACCATATATTTT
NA	TRBD1	TRBV19	TRBJ1-2	CASSNRDRGGSNGYTF	TGTGCCAGTAGTAACCGGGACAGGGGCGGGTCTAATGGCTACACCTTC
NA	NA	TRBV7-8	TRBJ2-5	CASSLGLVRETQYF	TGTGCCAGCAGCTTGGGCCTTGTTAGAGAGACCCAGTACTTC
NA	TRBD1	TRBV19	TRBJ1-3	CASAPGQATGNTIYF	TGTGCCAGTGCACCGGGACAGGCGACAGGAAACACCATATATTTT
NA	NA	TRBV19	TRBJ1-3	CASKAGLAGNTIYF	TGTGCCAGTAAAGCGGGACTGGCCGGAAACACCATATATTTT
NA	NA	TRBV5-6	TRBJ1-2	CASSADPTGSYGYTF	TGTGCCAGCAGCGCCGATCCTACAGGGTCCTATGGCTACACCTTC
once	NA	TRBV24-1	TRBJ1-5	CATSDPGGHQPQHF	TGTGCCACCAGTGATCCTGGGGGCCATCAGCCCCAGCATTTT
NA	TRBD2	TRBV7-9	TRBJ2-5	CASSSLLNSGGAQETQYF	TGTGCCAGCAGCTCCCTCCTTAATAGCGGGGGGGCTCAAGAGACCCAGTACTTC
NA	TRBD2	TRBV19	TRBJ2-4	CASSMGWAGGAKNIQYF	TGTGCCAGTAGTATGGGCTGGGCGGGGGGAGCCAAAAACATTCAGTACTTC
NA	NA	TRBV6-1	TRBJ1-5	CASSEAFQGRPQHF	TGTGCCAGCAGTGAAGCGTTTCAGGGGAGGCCCCAGCATTTT
NA	TRBD1	TRBV5-6	TRBJ1-2	CASSYGGQVAYGYTF	TGTGCCAGCAGCTACGGAGGACAGGTCGCCTATGGCTACACCTTC
NA	NA	TRBV5-1	TRBJ2-2	CASSLDRVGGELFF	TGCGCCAGCAGCTTGGACAGGGTGGGCGGGGAGCTGTTTTTT
NA	TRBD2	TRBV27	TRBJ2-5	CASSLDPRTSGGARETQYF	TGTGCCAGCAGTTTAGATCCCCGGACTAGCGGGGGGGCCAGAGAGACCCAGTACTTC
NA	NA	TRBV27	TRBJ1-1	CASSLSRGRAEAFF	TGTGCCAGCAGTTTATCAAGAGGGAGGGCTGAAGCTTTCTTT
NA	NA	TRBV7-8	TRBJ2-5	CASSLAGKGQETQYF	TGTGCCAGCAGCTTAGCGGGGAAGGGGCAAGAGACCCAGTACTTC
NA	NA	TRBV5-1	TRBJ2-5	CASSLDGIQETQYF	TGCGCCAGCAGCTTGGACGGGATCCAAGAGACCCAGTACTTC
NA	NA	TRBV6-5	TRBJ2-5	CASSYHGETQYF	TGTGCCAGCAGTTATCACGGGGAGACCCAGTACTTC
NA	TRBD2	TRBV2	TRBJ2-3	CASSETSGGIQYF	TGTGCCAGCAGTGAAACTAGCGGGGGGATACAGTATTTT
NA	NA	TRBV10-3	TRBJ1-3	CASQGSGNTIYF	TGTGCCTCCCAGGGCTCTGGAAACACCATATATTTT
NA	TRBD2	TRBV7-8	TRBJ2-1	CASSYAGAGGHYNEQFF	TGTGCCAGCAGCTACGCAGGAGCGGGGGGGCACTACAATGAGCAGTTCTTC
NA	TRBD1	TRBV4-2	TRBJ2-7	CASSQTGTGGYEQYF	TGTGCCAGCAGCCAAACCGGGACAGGGGGCTACGAGCAGTACTTC
NA	NA	TRBV7-9	TRBJ1-6	CASSPGGAGTYNSPLHF	TGTGCCAGCAGCCCGGGGGGGGCGGGGACCTATAATTCACCCCTCCACTTT
few	NA	TRBV11-2	TRBJ2-7	CASSFDTPSYEQYF	TGTGCCAGCAGCTTTGACACCCCGTCCTACGAGCAGTACTTC
NA	NA	TRBV19	TRBJ2-2	CASSTGAGSITGELFF	TGTGCCAGTAGTACTGGAGCCGGGTCCATCACCGGGGAGCTGTTTTTT
NA	NA	TRBV7-3	TRBJ1-1	CASSHASGEAFF	TGTGCCAGCAGCCATGCCAGTGGCGAAGCTTTCTTT
NA	NA	TRBV6-2/TRBV6-3	TRBJ1-2	CASSYSAGGGGYTF	TGTGCCAGCAGTTACTCCGCAGGTGGTGGTGGCTACACCTTC
few	TRBD1	TRBV2	TRBJ2-5	CASSEAGQLEETQYF	TGTGCCAGCAGTGAAGCGGGACAGTTGGAGGAGACCCAGTACTTC
NA	NA	TRBV9	TRBJ2-6	CASSVGSGNVLTF	TGTGCCAGCAGCGTGGGGTCGGGGAACGTCCTGACTTTC
NA	NA	TRBV3-1/TRBV3-2	TRBJ2-4	CASSQYQGGGVGIQYF	TGTGCCAGCAGCCAATACCAGGGGGGCGGGGTGGGCATTCAGTACTTC
NA	NA	TRBV30	TRBJ1-3	CAWSAGRGNTIYF	TGTGCCTGGAGTGCGGGGAGAGGAAACACCATATATTTT
NA	NA	TRBV18	TRBJ2-3	CASSPRRGGSTDTQYF	TGTGCCAGCTCACCCCGGCGCGGCGGGAGCACAGATACGCAGTATTTT
NA	NA	TRBV30	TRBJ1-5	CAWSGAGGQPQHF	TGTGCCTGGAGTGGGGCTGGTGGTCAGCCCCAGCATTTT
NA	TRBD1	TRBV4-1	TRBJ1-4	CASRRQGSGTNEKLFF	TGCGCCAGCAGGCGACAGGGATCGGGAACTAATGAAAAACTGTTTTTT
NA	TRBD1	TRBV6-4	TRBJ2-2	CASRLGQGTGELFF	TGTGCCAGCAGACTCGGACAGGGAACCGGGGAGCTGTTTTTT
NA	NA	TRBV5-4	TRBJ1-3	CASSLGQPLNPGNTIYF	TGTGCCAGCAGCTTGGGACAGCCTCTTAACCCTGGAAACACCATATATTTT
once	TRBD2	TRBV6-5	TRBJ2-5	CATTSGGEETQYF	TGTGCCACCACTAGCGGGGGGGAAGAGACCCAGTACTTC
NA	NA	TRBV6-6	TRBJ1-5	CASRVGVRNQPQHF	TGTGCCAGCAGGGTGGGAGTTCGCAATCAGCCCCAGCATTTT
NA	TRBD1	TRBV29-1	TRBJ1-4	CSARRQGADEKLFF	TGCAGCGCCCGTCGACAGGGGGCGGATGAAAAACTGTTTTTT
few	NA	TRBV2	TRBJ2-2	CASRVRRGQTGELFF	TGTGCCAGCAGGGTGAGGCGGGGGCAAACCGGGGAGCTGTTTTTT
NA	TRBD1	TRBV3-1/TRBV3-2	TRBJ1-5	CASSQQSGQGQPQHF	TGTGCCAGCAGCCAACAATCGGGACAGGGTCAGCCCCAGCATTTT
NA	NA	TRBV19	TRBJ2-1	CAIGLNLNNEQFF	TGTGCCATTGGACTCAACCTGAACAATGAGCAGTTCTTC
few	TRBD1	TRBV7-3	TRBJ2-1	CASSQTGQGNNEQFF	TGTGCCAGCAGCCAGACGGGACAGGGGAACAATGAGCAGTTCTTC
NA	TRBD1	TRBV2	TRBJ1-1	CASRIRTGGADEAFF	TGTGCCAGCAGAATAAGGACAGGGGGCGCGGATGAAGCTTTCTTT
few	NA	TRBV19	TRBJ1-4	CASSSPRGGQNEKLFF	TGTGCCAGTAGTTCCCCCCGGGGAGGACAAAATGAAAAACTGTTTTTT
NA	TRBD2	TRBV19	TRBJ2-7	CASSILAGVAYEQYF	TGTGCCAGTAGTATCCTAGCGGGGGTGGCCTACGAGCAGTACTTC
NA	TRBD1	TRBV19	TRBJ2-7	CASSIEGQGSYEQYF	TGTGCCAGTAGTATTGAGGGACAGGGTTCCTACGAGCAGTACTTC
NA	TRBD1	TRBV12-3/TRBV12-4	TRBJ1-2	CASSRGQGYGYTF	TGTGCCAGCAGCCGGGGACAGGGATATGGCTACACCTTC
NA	TRBD1	TRBV9	TRBJ1-3	CASSPTGTGGNTIYF	TGTGCCAGCAGCCCTACGGGGACAGGGGGAAACACCATATATTTT
few	TRBD2	TRBV5-1	TRBJ2-5	CASSPNLAGALQETQYF	TGCGCCAGCAGCCCAAATCTAGCGGGGGCCCTTCAAGAGACCCAGTACTTC
NA	TRBD1	TRBV7-2	TRBJ2-3	CASSLARFRGQGSTDTQYF	TGTGCCAGCAGCTTAGCAAGATTTAGAGGACAGGGGAGCACAGATACGCAGTATTTT
NA	NA	TRBV7-2	TRBJ2-1	CASRLQGSSYNEQFF	TGTGCCAGCAGGCTTCAGGGTTCTTCATACAATGAGCAGTTCTTC